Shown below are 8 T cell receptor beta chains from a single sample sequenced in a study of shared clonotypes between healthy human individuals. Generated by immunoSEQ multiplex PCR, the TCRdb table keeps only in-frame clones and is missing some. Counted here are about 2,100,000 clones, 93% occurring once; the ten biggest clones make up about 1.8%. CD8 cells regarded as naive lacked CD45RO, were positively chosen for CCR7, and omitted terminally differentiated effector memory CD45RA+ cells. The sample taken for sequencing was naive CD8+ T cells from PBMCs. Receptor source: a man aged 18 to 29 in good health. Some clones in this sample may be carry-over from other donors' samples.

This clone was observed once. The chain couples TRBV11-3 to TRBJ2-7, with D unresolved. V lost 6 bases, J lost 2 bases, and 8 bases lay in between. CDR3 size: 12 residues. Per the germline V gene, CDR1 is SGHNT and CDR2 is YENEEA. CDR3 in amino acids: CASRFPPYEQYF. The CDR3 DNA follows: TGTGCCAGCAGATTTCCTCCCTACGAGCAGTACTTC.

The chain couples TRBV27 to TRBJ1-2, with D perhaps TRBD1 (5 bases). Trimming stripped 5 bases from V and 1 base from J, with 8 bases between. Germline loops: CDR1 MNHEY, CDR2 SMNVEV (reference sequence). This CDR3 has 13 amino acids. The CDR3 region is CASSVQGNYGYTF. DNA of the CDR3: TGTGCCAGCAGTGTCCAGGGTAACTATGGCTACACCTTC.

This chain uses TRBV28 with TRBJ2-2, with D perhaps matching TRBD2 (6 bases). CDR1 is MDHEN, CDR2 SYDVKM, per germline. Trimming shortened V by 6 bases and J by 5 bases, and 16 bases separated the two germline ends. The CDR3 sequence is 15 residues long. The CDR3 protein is CASRLGLEGTGELFF. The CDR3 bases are TGTGCCAGCAGACTGGGACTCGAGGGGACCGGGGAGCTGTTTTTT. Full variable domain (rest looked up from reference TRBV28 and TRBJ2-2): DVKVTQSSRYLVKRTGEKVFLECVQDMDHENMFWYRQDPGLGLRLIYFSYDVKMKEKGDIPEGYSVSREKKERFSLILESASTNQTSMYLCASRLGLEGTGELFFGEGSRLTVL.

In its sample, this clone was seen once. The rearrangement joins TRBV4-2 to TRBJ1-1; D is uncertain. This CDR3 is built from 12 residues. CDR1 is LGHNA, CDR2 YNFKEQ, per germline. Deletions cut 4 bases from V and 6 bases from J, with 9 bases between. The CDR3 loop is CASSPDGAEAFF. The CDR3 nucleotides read TGTGCCAGCAGCCCGGACGGGGCTGAAGCTTTCTTT.

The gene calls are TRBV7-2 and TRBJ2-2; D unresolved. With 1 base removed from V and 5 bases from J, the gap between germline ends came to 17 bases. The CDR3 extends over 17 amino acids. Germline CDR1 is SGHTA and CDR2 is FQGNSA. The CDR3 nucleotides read TGTGCCAGCAGCTTAGATGGGTCGGGCTTCCTAACCGGGGAGCTGTTTTTT. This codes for CASSLDGSGFLTGELFF.

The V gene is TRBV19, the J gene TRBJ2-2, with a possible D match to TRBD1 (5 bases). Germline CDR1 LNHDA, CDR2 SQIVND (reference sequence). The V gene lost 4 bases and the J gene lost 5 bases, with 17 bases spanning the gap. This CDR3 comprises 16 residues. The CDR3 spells CASSTSLGRWTGELFF. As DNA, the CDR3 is TGTGCCAGTAGTACCTCACTGGGGCGGTGGACCGGGGAGCTGTTTTTT.

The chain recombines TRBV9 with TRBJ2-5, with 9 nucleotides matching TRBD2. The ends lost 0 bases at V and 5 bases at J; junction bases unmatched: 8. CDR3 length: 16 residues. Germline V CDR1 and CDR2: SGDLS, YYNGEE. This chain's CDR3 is CASSVVSGSGLETQYF. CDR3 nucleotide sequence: TGTGCCAGCAGCGTAGTTAGCGGGAGCGGGTTGGAGACCCAGTACTTC.

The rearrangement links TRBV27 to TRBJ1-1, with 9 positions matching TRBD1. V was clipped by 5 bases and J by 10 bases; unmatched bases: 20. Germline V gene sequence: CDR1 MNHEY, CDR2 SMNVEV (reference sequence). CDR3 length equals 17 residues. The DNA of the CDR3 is TGTGCCAGCAGTCGAATATATGGGACAGGGCCCGTCGGCGGAGCTTTCTTT. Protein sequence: CASSRIYGTGPVGGAFF.